Shown below are 17 T cell receptor beta chains from a single sample sequenced in a study of blood T cell repertoires in COVID-19. Only in-frame clones appear in the TCRdb table, and some are missing; sequencing was by immunoSEQ multiplex PCR. In the table there are roughly 240,000 clones, approximately 84% of which are singletons. Sequencing input: peripheral blood. Source of these receptors: a woman aged 80 or older with acute or convalescent COVID-19.

The rearrangement uses TRBV14 and TRBJ2-7; TRBD2 aligns across 14 bases. V lost 5 bases and J lost 4; bases outside the gene matches: 4. The CDR3 sequence is 15 residues long. Germline assignment: CDR1 SGHDN and CDR2 FVKESK. The CDR3 spells CASSKGLAGAYEQYF. The CDR3 bases are TGTGCCAGCAGCAAGGGACTAGCGGGAGCTTACGAGCAGTACTTC.

This clone appeared a few times. The CDR3 DNA sequence: TGTGCCAGCAGTGAAGCGTCGGCAGGGGTGAATGGCTACACCTTC. Its protein product is CASSEASAGVNGYTF. The chain is built from TRBV2 and TRBJ1-2; weak D call: TRBD1 (6 bases). Trimming stripped 0 bases from V and 6 bases from J, with 14 bases between. Germline V CDR1 and CDR2: SNHLY, FYNNEI. The CDR3 sequence is 15 residues long.

The chain has TRBV9 and TRBJ1-6, with unresolved D. Trimming pared 4 bases from V and 4 bases from J, leaving 18 bases between. The germline gives CDR1 SGDLS, CDR2 YYNGEE. The CDR3 runs 17 residues. The CDR3 reads CASSTRQNFAYNSPLHF. Written as DNA, the CDR3 is TGTGCCAGCAGCACGAGGCAAAATTTTGCTTATAATTCACCCCTCCACTTT.

This clone was counted a few times. The chain carries TRBV28 and TRBJ2-2; 9 nucleotides match TRBD2. The CDR3 is 15 amino acids. The germline V gene has CDR1 MDHEN and CDR2 SYDVKM. The V and J ends lost 6 bases and 3 bases, in that order; junction bases with no gene match: 5. For the CDR3, the DNA is TGTGCCAGCAGGGTAGCGGGAGCACACACCGGGGAGCTGTTTTTT. This codes for CASRVAGAHTGELFF.

V is TRBV7-8 and J is TRBJ2-1, with D hard to call. The CDR3 totals 15 residues. Germline CDR1 reads SGHVS; CDR2 reads FQNEAQ. The V end lost 0 bases, the J end lost 4 bases, and 10 bases lay between the germline ends. The CDR3 spells CASSLAVQAYNEQFF. The CDR3 nucleotides read TGTGCCAGCAGCTTAGCTGTCCAGGCATACAATGAGCAGTTCTTC.

This clone has just a few counts. V and J are TRBV20-1 and TRBJ1-6; 8 bases are shared with TRBD1. From germline, CDR1 is DFQATT and CDR2 SNEGSKA (reference sequence). The CDR3 contains 15 residues. With V trimmed by 3 bases and J by 6 bases, 7 bases remained unmatched. The CDR3 bases are TGCAGTGCTAGTGCAGGGGGCGCGGGTAATTCACCCCTCCACTTT. Encoded protein: CSASAGGAGNSPLHF.

This clone is a singleton in its sample. The V gene is TRBV5-6, the J gene TRBJ2-1; TRBD2 aligns across 13 bases. The germline V gene encodes CDR1 SGHDT and CDR2 YYEEEE. CDR3 size: 17 residues. With V trimmed by 5 bases and J by 6 bases, 11 bases remained unmatched. The CDR3 region is CASSRSLTSGGINEQFF. The CDR3, as DNA: TGTGCCAGCAGTCGCTCCCTGACTAGCGGGGGGATCAATGAGCAGTTCTTC.

The CDR3 sequence: CASSKTSGSSYNEQFF. In DNA, the CDR3 is TGCGCCAGCAGCAAGACTAGCGGGAGTTCGTACAATGAGCAGTTCTTC. The gene calls are TRBV5-1 and TRBJ2-1; 12 bases are shared with TRBD2. In germline, CDR1 is SGHRS, CDR2 YFSETQ. The CDR3 length is 16 residues. The V and J ends lost 4 bases and 4 bases, in that order; junction bases with no gene match: 6.

The chain has TRBV19 and TRBJ2-7; TRBD2 might be the D (5 bases). CDR1 and CDR2 from the germline V gene are LNHDA and SQIVND (reference sequence). The CDR3 extends over 13 amino acids. Deletions cut 9 bases from V and 9 bases from J, with 21 bases between. The CDR3 DNA reads TGTGCCAGAGGTATATCCCTCCGGGAACGGCAGTACTTC. Protein: CARGISLRERQYF.

The chain uses TRBV5-1 and TRBJ2-2, with D perhaps TRBD2 (6 bases). CDR1 is SGHRS, CDR2 YFSETQ, per germline. The V gene lost 4 bases and the J gene lost 4 bases, with 8 bases spanning the gap. This CDR3 region has 13 residues. CDR3 region: CASSQTSTGELFF. The CDR3 nucleotides are TGCGCCAGCAGCCAGACTAGCACCGGGGAGCTGTTTTTT.

The chain has TRBV9 and TRBJ2-5; 11 bases are a match to TRBD1. The germline gives CDR1 SGDLS, CDR2 YYNGEE. CDR3 length: 15 residues. V gave up 3 bases and J gave up 4 bases; unmatched junction bases: 5. The CDR3 is CASSARTGGGETQYF. The CDR3 bases are TGTGCCAGCAGCGCTCGGACAGGGGGCGGAGAGACCCAGTACTTC. Using reference TRBV9 and TRBJ2-5 for the parts outside the CDR3, the full variable domain is DSGVTQTPKHLITATGQRVTLRCSPRSGDLSVYWYQQSLDQGLQFLIQYYNGEERAKGNILERFSAQQFPDLHSELNLSSLELGDSALYFCASSARTGGGETQYFGPGTRLLVL.

The chain couples TRBV9 to TRBJ1-3; D gene unclear. Trimming left V 7 bases short and J 4 bases short, with 18 bases between. Germline CDR1 reads SGDLS; CDR2 reads YYNGEE. This CDR3 comprises 15 residues. The CDR3 sequence: CASGQGGARGNTIYF. The CDR3 DNA reads as TGTGCCAGCGGGCAAGGAGGTGCCCGGGGAAACACCATATATTTT.

The V gene is TRBV5-1, the J gene TRBJ2-5, with TRBD1 as a possible D gene (5 bases). The germline gives CDR1 SGHRS, CDR2 YFSETQ. The CDR3 runs 13 residues. The V end lost 3 bases, the J end lost 4 bases, and 10 bases lay between the germline ends. CDR3 sequence: CASSSGPRETQYF. The CDR3 DNA reads as TGCGCCAGCAGCTCAGGGCCGCGAGAGACCCAGTACTTC.

The chain is built from TRBV14 and TRBJ2-1, with TRBD2 as a possible D gene (5 bases). The CDR3 totals 13 residues. Per germline, CDR1 SGHDN and CDR2 FVKESK. V was shortened by 3 bases and J by 8 bases, with 11 bases between the two germline ends. The CDR3 sequence: CASSHFLGDEQFF. CDR3 bases: TGTGCCAGCAGCCACTTCCTCGGGGATGAGCAGTTCTTC.

The rearrangement links TRBV7-9 to TRBJ1-1; D is unresolved. This CDR3 contains 13 residues. Germline assignment: CDR1 SEHNR and CDR2 FQNEAQ (reference sequence). Trimming left V 9 bases short and J 1 base short, with 12 bases between. The CDR3, as DNA: TGTGCCAGTTATTACAGTGAGAACACTGAAGCTTTCTTT. Its protein product is CASYYSENTEAFF.

The chain uses TRBV6-5 and TRBJ2-5, with D maybe TRBD2 (6 bases). The CDR3 length is 11 residues. The germline V and J ends were trimmed by 8 bases and 5 bases, with 9 bases remaining between them. Germline assignment: CDR1 MNHEY and CDR2 SVGAGI. The CDR3 coding sequence is TGTGCCAGCGTCCGGGGGGAGACCCAGTACTTC. Amino acids: CASVRGETQYF.

V gene TRBV18 combines with J gene TRBJ2-3, with 7 positions matching TRBD2. This CDR3 is built from 14 residues. Germline-derived CDR1 and CDR2 are KGHSH and LQKENI. V shed 4 bases and J 2 bases; nucleotides not matched to a gene: 3. The CDR3 DNA is TGTGCCAGCTCACTTACTAGCGACACAGATACGCAGTATTTT. Its protein product is CASSLTSDTDTQYF.